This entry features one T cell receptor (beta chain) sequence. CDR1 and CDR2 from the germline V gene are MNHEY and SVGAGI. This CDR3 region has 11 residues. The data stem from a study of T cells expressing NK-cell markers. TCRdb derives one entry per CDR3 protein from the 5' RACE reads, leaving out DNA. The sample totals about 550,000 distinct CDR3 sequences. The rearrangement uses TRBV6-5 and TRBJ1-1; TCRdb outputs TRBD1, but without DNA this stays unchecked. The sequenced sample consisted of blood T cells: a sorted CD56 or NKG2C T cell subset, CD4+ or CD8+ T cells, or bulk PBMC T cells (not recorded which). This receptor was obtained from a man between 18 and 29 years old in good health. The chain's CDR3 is CASSQGPEAFF.